These 28 T cell receptor beta chains share one sample of origin, sequenced in a study of neurological immune-mediated disorders. TCRdb itself ran the 5' RACE reads through MiXCR, one entry per CDR3 protein. Of about 40,000 distinct CDR3 sequences listed, 2% to 2.5% are singletons. The sequencing input was PBMCs. All receptors derive from a man aged 50-59 years with multiple sclerosis.

This clonotype was recorded many times. The chain uses TRBV9 and TRBJ2-5; D possibly matches TRBD1 or TRBD2 (5 bases each). The CDR3 contains 13 residues. Trimming removed 4 bases at V and 1 base at J, with 8 bases between. Germline CDR1 is SGDLS and CDR2 is YYNGEE. CDR3 DNA sequence: TGTGCCAGCAGCCCCGGGGCCCAAGAGACCCAGTACTTC. Translating it yields CASSPGAQETQYF. Filled out from reference TRBV9 and TRBJ2-5, the complete variable domain reads DSGVTQTPKHLITATGQRVTLRCSPRSGDLSVYWYQQSLDQGLQFLIQYYNGEERAKGNILERFSAQQFPDLHSELNLSSLELGDSALYFCASSPGAQETQYFGPGTRLLVL.

This clonotype was seen a few times. This sequence joins TRBV7-2 and TRBJ2-1; 14 bases align to TRBD2. CDR1 and CDR2 from the germline V gene are SGHTA and FQGNSA. This CDR3 is 15 amino acids long. V shed 4 bases and J 12 bases; nucleotides not matched to a gene: 8. CDR3 coding DNA: TGTGCCAGCAGCTCGACTAGCGGGGGGGCCGGCGTGCAGTTCTTC. This gives the protein CASSSTSGGAGVQFF.

The table lists this clonotype with many counts. This chain connects TRBV5-1 to TRBJ2-7; D is ambiguous. Germline V gives CDR1 SGHRS, CDR2 YFSETQ. The V end was cut by 2 bases, the J end by 3 bases, with 9 bases between. The CDR3 totals 13 residues. The CDR3 here is CASSLGLNYEQYF. CDR3 sequence (DNA): TGCGCCAGCAGCTTAGGGCTGAACTACGAGCAGTACTTC.

Ten or more counts support this clonotype. V usage is TRBV10-3 and J usage is TRBJ1-5; D remains ambiguous. This CDR3 has 16 residues. V lost 0 bases and J 3 bases, leaving 12 bases between the germline ends. Germline CDR1 and CDR2: ENHRY and SYGVKD. The CDR3 coding sequence is TGTGCCATCAGTGAGTCTCTCAGCAGTCCCAATCAGCCCCAGCATTTT. This gives the protein CAISESLSSPNQPQHF.

This clonotype has ten or more counts. The V and J genes are TRBV30 and TRBJ1-3; 8 bases fit TRBD1. The V gene end was trimmed by 0 bases and the J gene end by 2 bases; junction bases not matched to a gene: 15. Looked up from germline, CDR1 is GTSNPN and CDR2 is SVGIG (reference sequence). The length of the CDR3 is 19 residues. CDR3 in DNA: TGTGCCTGGAGTGTACCCAATCGAACTTCGACAGGGGCTGGAAACACCATATATTTT. Protein: CAWSVPNRTSTGAGNTIYF.

This clonotype occurred many times. V and J are TRBV7-3 and TRBJ2-5, with D tentatively TRBD2 (6 bases). The CDR3 is 13 residues long. The germline V and J ends were trimmed by 5 bases and 5 bases, with 12 bases remaining between them. Germline V gene data show CDR1 as SGHTA and CDR2 as FQGTGA. CDR3 sequence: CASSILASETQYF. DNA of the CDR3: TGTGCCAGCAGCATACTAGCATCCGAGACCCAGTACTTC.

This clonotype was observed many times. The chain carries TRBV7-9 and TRBJ2-7, with unresolved D. V lost 1 base, J lost 1 base, and 8 bases lay in between. This CDR3 comprises 14 residues. Germline V gives CDR1 SEHNR, CDR2 FQNEAQ (reference sequence). CDR3 in amino acids: CASSLGSTSYEQYF. CDR3 nucleotides: TGTGCCAGCAGCTTAGGATCGACGTCCTACGAGCAGTACTTC. Full variable domain (rest looked up from reference TRBV7-9 and TRBJ2-7): DTGVSQNPRHKITKRGQNVTFRCDPISEHNRLYWYRQTLGQGPEFLTYFQNEAQLEKSRLLSDRFSAERPKGSFSTLEIQRTEQGDSAMYLCASSLGSTSYEQYFGPGTRLTVT.

This clonotype occurred many times. The chain uses TRBV5-1 and TRBJ1-3; tentative D call: TRBD1 (5 bases). CDR1 is SGHRS, CDR2 YFSETQ, per germline. The CDR3 extends over 15 amino acids. The germline V and J ends were trimmed by 0 bases and 3 bases, with 10 bases remaining between them. CDR3 sequence (DNA): TGCGCCAGCAGCTTGGAAGGGGCTCGTGGAAACACCATATATTTT. Its translation is CASSLEGARGNTIYF.

At least ten counts were recorded for this clonotype. The genes are TRBV5-1 and TRBJ1-1; D is undetermined. Germline V gene sequence: CDR1 SGHRS, CDR2 YFSETQ. Deletions cut 3 bases from V and 0 bases from J, with 9 bases between. There are 14 residues in the CDR3. The CDR3 DNA reads TGCGCCAGCAGCTCGTCAACACTGAACACTGAAGCTTTCTTT. Encoded protein: CASSSSTLNTEAFF.

This clonotype was detected many times. The chain carries TRBV6-2 or TRBV6-3 and TRBJ1-1, with D maybe TRBD1 (6 bases). Trimming left V 0 bases short and J 7 bases short, with 15 bases between. Germline-derived CDR1 and CDR2 are MNHEY and SVGEGT. The CDR3 is 15 residues long. The DNA for the CDR3 is TGTGCCAGCAGTTACTCGAGAAGGGAGGGGGTTGAAGCTTTCTTT. It codes for CASSYSRREGVEAFF.

In this sample, this clonotype turned up many times. The chain employs TRBV9 and TRBJ2-1, with D possibly called TRBD1 or TRBD2 (6 bases each). CDR1 is SGDLS and CDR2 is YYNGEE in the germline V gene. Trimming removed 4 bases at V and 8 bases at J, with 13 bases between. The CDR3 has 13 amino acids. DNA for the CDR3: TGTGCCAGCAGCATTGGAGGGGGAGATGAGCAGTTCTTC. Translating gives CASSIGGGDEQFF. Drawing the rest from reference TRBV9 and TRBJ2-1, the complete variable domain is DSGVTQTPKHLITATGQRVTLRCSPRSGDLSVYWYQQSLDQGLQFLIQYYNGEERAKGNILERFSAQQFPDLHSELNLSSLELGDSALYFCASSIGGGDEQFFGPGTRLTVL.

This clonotype was picked up a small number of times. V is TRBV5-6 and J is TRBJ2-3, with 7 bases matching TRBD1. This CDR3 is built from 15 residues. Germline V gene sequence: CDR1 SGHDT, CDR2 YYEEEE. V lost 4 bases to trimming and J lost 8 bases; unmatched junction nucleotides: 13. CDR3 protein: CASSTDRAPRGTQYF. The CDR3 coding sequence is TGTGCCAGCAGCACCGACAGGGCACCCCGGGGTACGCAGTATTTT.

This clonotype was counted many times. The chain recombines TRBV20-1 with TRBJ1-1; the D gene is possibly TRBD1 (6 bases). In germline, CDR1 is DFQATT, CDR2 SNEGSKA (reference sequence). The CDR3 totals 14 residues. V lost 6 bases, J lost 6 bases, and 20 bases lay in between. The CDR3 DNA reads as TGCAGTGCCACATGGGGGCAGGCCAAGGCTGAAGCTTTCTTT. This codes for CSATWGQAKAEAFF.

This clonotype was seen repeatedly, ten times or more. The V gene is TRBV7-8, the J gene TRBJ1-1, with 7 bases lining up with TRBD1. The CDR3 is made up of 16 amino acids. Germline CDR1 and CDR2: SGHVS and FQNEAQ. V dropped 7 bases and J dropped 0; count of bases not matched to a gene: 11. As DNA, the CDR3 is TGTGCCAGCAAGTTACGACAGGGCAGTATGAACACTGAAGCTTTCTTT. Translated: CASKLRQGSMNTEAFF. The entire variable domain, with the rest obtained from reference TRBV7-8 and TRBJ1-1, is as follows: GAGVSQSPRYKVAKRGQDVALRCDPISGHVSLFWYQQALGQGPEFLTYFQNEAQLDKSGLPSDRFFAERPEGSVSTLKIQRTQQEDSAVYLCASKLRQGSMNTEAFFGQGTRLTVV.

Ten or more counts support this clonotype. The CDR3 reads CASSQEVDVWTEAFF. CDR3 bases: TGCGCCAGCAGCCAAGAAGTAGACGTTTGGACTGAAGCTTTCTTT. V usage is TRBV4-1 and J usage is TRBJ1-1; D is undetermined. The length of the CDR3 is 15 residues. V dropped 0 bases and J dropped 5 bases, with 13 bases sitting between them. The germline V gene encodes CDR1 MGHRA and CDR2 YSYEKL.

The chain combines TRBV5-1 with TRBJ2-7; unclear D gene. This CDR3 comprises 14 residues. V lost 4 bases, J lost 3 bases, and 14 bases lay in between. The germline V gene has CDR1 SGHRS and CDR2 YFSETQ. CDR3 protein: CASSTVGNVYEQYF. Written as DNA, the CDR3 is TGCGCCAGCAGCACCGTCGGTAACGTCTACGAGCAGTACTTC.

Ten or more counts support this clonotype. This sequence joins TRBV11-1 and TRBJ2-3; no definite D call. Trimming removed 3 bases at V and 4 bases at J, with 5 bases between. CDR3 size: 12 residues. Germline CDR1 and CDR2: SGHAT and FQDESV (reference sequence). CDR3 residues: CASSFSADTQYF. DNA for the CDR3: TGTGCCAGCAGCTTCTCCGCAGATACGCAGTATTTT.

This clonotype has more than one count but fewer than ten. This CDR3 fails to terminate in the conserved phenylalanine or tryptophan, so it likely reflects a read error. The V and J genes are TRBV12-3 or TRBV12-4 and TRBJ2-5; no clear D. V was cut by 4 bases and J by 4 bases, with 4 bases left in between. The CDR3 runs to 11 residues. The CDR3 region has the DNA TGTGCCAGCAGTTCCAGAGAGACCCAGTACTGC. Protein sequence: CASSSRETQYC.

The table lists this clonotype with many counts. The rearrangement links TRBV5-5 to TRBJ2-3; 12 positions agree with TRBD1. This CDR3 has 16 amino acids. With 1 base clipped from V and 6 bases from J, the junction kept 6 bases outside the gene matches. Germline CDR1 reads SGHKS; CDR2 reads YYEKEE (reference sequence). Written as DNA, the CDR3 is TGTGCCAGCAGCTTGCCCGGGACAGGGGGCTGGGATACGCAGTATTTT. Translating gives CASSLPGTGGWDTQYF.

This clonotype was counted at least ten times. V usage is TRBV5-1 and J usage is TRBJ2-7, with a possible D match to TRBD2 (6 bases). V was trimmed by 0 bases and J by 5 bases, leaving 12 bases between them. CDR3 length: 14 residues. CDR1 is SGHRS and CDR2 is YFSETQ in the germline V gene. The CDR3 region is CASSLVSGGNEQYF. CDR3 nucleotides: TGCGCCAGCAGCTTGGTTTCAGGAGGGAACGAGCAGTACTTC.

This clonotype was counted many times. The chain links TRBV28 to TRBJ2-7; 9 nucleotides match TRBD1. V dropped 3 bases and J dropped 5; count of bases not matched to a gene: 8. This CDR3 is built from 15 residues. The germline CDR1 and CDR2 sequences are MDHEN and SYDVKM. This CDR3 is CASSLTGGILDEQYF. The CDR3 DNA sequence: TGTGCCAGCAGTTTGACAGGGGGTATCCTCGACGAGCAGTACTTC.

This clonotype was counted ten times or more. This chain connects TRBV20-1 to TRBJ2-5; the D is unclear. Germline loops: CDR1 DFQATT, CDR2 SNEGSKA (reference sequence). V lost 0 bases, J lost 5 bases, and 13 bases lay in between. The CDR3 has 14 amino acids. CDR3 in amino acids: CSARDPRTGETQYF. The CDR3 DNA reads as TGCAGTGCTAGAGATCCGAGAACCGGGGAGACCCAGTACTTC.

This clonotype was recorded many times. The chain carries TRBV29-1 and TRBJ2-7; D tentatively reads TRBD1 or TRBD2 (6 bases each). Between the trimmed V and J ends, which lost 3 bases and 3 bases, there was a span of 12 bases. The CDR3 runs 13 residues. CDR1 SQVTM and CDR2 ANQGSEA come from the germline V gene. CDR3 region: CSVEDKGGYEQYF. As DNA, the CDR3 is TGCAGCGTTGAGGACAAGGGGGGCTACGAGCAGTACTTC.

There are many counts of this clonotype. The chain is built from TRBV27 and TRBJ2-5, with 8 bases matching TRBD1. Unmatched junction bases numbered 6, after V lost 2 bases and J lost 4 bases. The CDR3 consists of 15 residues. CDR1 is MNHEY and CDR2 is SMNVEV in the germline V gene (reference sequence). DNA of the CDR3: TGTGCCAGCAGTTTAATTAGTGACAGGGGAGAGACCCAGTACTTC. Translating it yields CASSLISDRGETQYF.

Ten or more counts support this clonotype. The genes are TRBV12-3 or TRBV12-4 and TRBJ2-1; TRBD2 agrees at 8 bases. The V segment lost 5 bases and the J segment 8 bases; nucleotides outside the gene matches: 11. The CDR3 contains 15 residues. CDR3 in DNA: TGTGCCAGCAGTCCACGGGGGGGCCTTTTGGATGAGCAGTTCTTC. Translation gives CASSPRGGLLDEQFF.

This clonotype showed up many times. The J gene is TRBJ1-1, the V gene TRBV7-2; D remains ambiguous. The CDR3 has 14 amino acids. The germline V gene has CDR1 SGHTA and CDR2 FQGNSA. V was pared by 1 base and J by 4 bases, with 10 bases between. The CDR3 DNA is TGTGCCAGCAGCTTAGGAGTGGGAGGCACTGAAGCTTTCTTT. It specifies CASSLGVGGTEAFF.

This clonotype was observed many times. The CDR3: CASSFYSYQETQYF. Written as DNA, the CDR3 is TGTGCCAGCAGTTTTTACAGCTACCAAGAGACCCAGTACTTC. The chain carries TRBV12-3 or TRBV12-4 and TRBJ2-5; unclear D gene. The CDR3 has 14 residues. Trimming stripped 3 bases from V and 0 bases from J, with 8 bases between.

This clonotype has at least ten counts. The rearrangement joins TRBV6-5 to TRBJ1-6; no definite D call. V gave up 0 bases and J gave up 10 bases, with 10 bases separating them. Germline V gene lookup returns CDR1 MNHEY and CDR2 SVGAGI. The length of the CDR3 is 14 residues. As DNA, the CDR3 is TGTGCCAGCAGTTACTCGAGAGGGAGGTCACCCCTCCACTTT. This translates into CASSYSRGRSPLHF.